This TCR beta chain was sequenced during a study of T cell responses to AZD1222 COVID-19 vaccine. V gave up 6 bases and J gave up 7 bases; unmatched junction bases: 12. CDR3 length: 16 amino acids. The germline gives CDR1 SEHNR, CDR2 FQNEAQ (reference sequence). Notes on the study in general: In all cases, repertoires were sampled only after the peak T cell response. Unmutated variant regions are reportedly targeted by nearly half of spike-specific TCRs.

The repertoire was sequenced with immunoSEQ multiplex PCR; TCRdb's copy has only in-frame clones and lacks some. There are 110,000 or so clones in the sample; about 86% occur only once, and 3% to 3.5% lies in the top ten. This clone appeared a single time. Antigen unknown. This TCR came from an adult in good health. Material: peripheral blood, obtained on day 0 of AZD1222 vaccination. V usage is TRBV7-9 and J usage is TRBJ2-1; 10 bases align to TRBD1. The CDR3 here is CASRRSGTGERNEQFF. CDR3 bases: TGTGCCAGCAGGAGATCCGGGACAGGGGAACGAAATGAGCAGTTCTTC.